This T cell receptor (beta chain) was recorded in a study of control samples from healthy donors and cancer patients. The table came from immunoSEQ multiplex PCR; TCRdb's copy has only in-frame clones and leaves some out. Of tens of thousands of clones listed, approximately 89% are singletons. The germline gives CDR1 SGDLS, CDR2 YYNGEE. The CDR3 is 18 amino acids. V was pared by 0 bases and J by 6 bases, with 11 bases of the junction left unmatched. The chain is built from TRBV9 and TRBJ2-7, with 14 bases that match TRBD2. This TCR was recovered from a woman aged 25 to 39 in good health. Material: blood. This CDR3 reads CASSVGLGLAGVGGEQYF. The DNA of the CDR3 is TGTGCCAGCAGCGTAGGTCTGGGACTAGCGGGAGTAGGAGGCGAGCAGTACTTC.